The T cell receptor (beta chain) described here comes from a study of shared clonotypes between healthy human individuals. It was at deep level that the assay was run. Clones were sequenced by immunoSEQ multiplex PCR, and TCRdb holds only the in-frame ones, with some missing. The sample has around 1.4 million clones; less than 99% are singletons. The germline V gene has CDR1 SGHVS and CDR2 FQNEAQ. The germline V and J ends were trimmed by 5 bases and 0 bases, with 11 bases remaining between them. The CDR3 spans 15 residues. Each donor was a Caucasian adult residing in Nashville, Tennessee. The sample taken for sequencing was naive CD4+ T cells sorted from blood. As for subset: CD45RA+ positively selected. The chain carries TRBV7-8 and TRBJ2-1; no clear D. This receptor was identified in a man aged 30 to 45 in good health. The CDR3 region has the DNA TGTGCCAGCAGCCTTGGAAGGGCCTCCTACAATGAGCAGTTCTTC. This encodes CASSLGRASYNEQFF.